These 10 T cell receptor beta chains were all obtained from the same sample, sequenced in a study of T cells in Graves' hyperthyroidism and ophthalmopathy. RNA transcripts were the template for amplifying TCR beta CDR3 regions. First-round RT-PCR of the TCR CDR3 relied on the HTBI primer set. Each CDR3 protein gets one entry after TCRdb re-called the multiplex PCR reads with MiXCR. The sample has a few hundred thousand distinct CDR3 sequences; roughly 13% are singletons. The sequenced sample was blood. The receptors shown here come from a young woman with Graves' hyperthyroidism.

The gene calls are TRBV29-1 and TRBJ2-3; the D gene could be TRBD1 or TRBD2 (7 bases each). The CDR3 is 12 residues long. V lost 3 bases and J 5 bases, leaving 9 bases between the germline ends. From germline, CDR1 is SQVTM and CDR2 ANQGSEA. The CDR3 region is CSVDRGGDTQYF. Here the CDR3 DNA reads TGCAGCGTTGACAGGGGGGGAGATACGCAGTATTTT.

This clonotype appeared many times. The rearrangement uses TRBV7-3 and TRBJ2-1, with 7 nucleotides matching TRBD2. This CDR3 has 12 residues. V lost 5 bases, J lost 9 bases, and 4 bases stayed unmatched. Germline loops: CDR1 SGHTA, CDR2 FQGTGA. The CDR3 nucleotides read TGTGCCAGCAGCGGCGGGGGTGTTGAGCAGTTCTTC. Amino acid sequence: CASSGGGVEQFF.

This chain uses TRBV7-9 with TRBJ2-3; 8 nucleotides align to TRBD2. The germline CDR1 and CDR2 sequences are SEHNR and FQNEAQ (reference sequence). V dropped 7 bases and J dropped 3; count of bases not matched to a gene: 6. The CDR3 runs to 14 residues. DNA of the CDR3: TGTGCCAGCACCGAAGCGGGGGCTACAGATACGCAGTATTTT. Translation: CASTEAGATDTQYF.

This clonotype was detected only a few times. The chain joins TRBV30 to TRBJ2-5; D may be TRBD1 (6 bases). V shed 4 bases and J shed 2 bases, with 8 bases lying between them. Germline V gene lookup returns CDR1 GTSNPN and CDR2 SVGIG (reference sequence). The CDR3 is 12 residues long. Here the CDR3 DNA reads TGTGCCTGGACAGGGGCACAAGAGACCCAGTACTTC. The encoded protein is CAWTGAQETQYF.

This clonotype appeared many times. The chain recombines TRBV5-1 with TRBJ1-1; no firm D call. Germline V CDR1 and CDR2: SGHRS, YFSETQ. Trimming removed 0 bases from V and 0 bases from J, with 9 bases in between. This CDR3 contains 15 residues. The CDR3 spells CASSLEATLNTEAFF. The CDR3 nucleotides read TGCGCCAGCAGCTTGGAGGCCACTCTGAACACTGAAGCTTTCTTT.

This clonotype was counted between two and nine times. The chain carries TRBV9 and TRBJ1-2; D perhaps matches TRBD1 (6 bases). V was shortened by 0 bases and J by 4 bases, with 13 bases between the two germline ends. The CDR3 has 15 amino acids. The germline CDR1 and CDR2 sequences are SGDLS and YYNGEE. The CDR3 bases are TGTGCCAGCAGCGTAGGCGTCGGGGGGGCCTATGGCTACACCTTC. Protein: CASSVGVGGAYGYTF.

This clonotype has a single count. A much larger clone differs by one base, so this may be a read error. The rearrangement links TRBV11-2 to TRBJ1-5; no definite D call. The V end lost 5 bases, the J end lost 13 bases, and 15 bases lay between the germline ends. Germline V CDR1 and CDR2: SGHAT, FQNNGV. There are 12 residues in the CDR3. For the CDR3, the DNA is TGTGCCAGCAGCCCCAACTCCCATACGCAGCATTTT. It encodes CASSPNSHTQHF.

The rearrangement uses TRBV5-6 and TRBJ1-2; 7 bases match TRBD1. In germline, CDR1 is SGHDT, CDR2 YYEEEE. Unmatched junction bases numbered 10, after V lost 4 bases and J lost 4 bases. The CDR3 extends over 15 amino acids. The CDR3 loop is CASSEDRSGGYGYTF. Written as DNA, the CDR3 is TGTGCCAGCAGCGAGGACAGGTCCGGGGGCTATGGCTACACCTTC.

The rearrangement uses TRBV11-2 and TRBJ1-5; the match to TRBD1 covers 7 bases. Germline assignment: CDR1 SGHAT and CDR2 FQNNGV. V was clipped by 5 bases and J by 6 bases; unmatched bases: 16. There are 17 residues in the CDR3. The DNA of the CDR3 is TGTGCCAGCAGCCCCTCAATGGAAGGGGGCGGGGGTCAGCCCCAGCATTTT. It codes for CASSPSMEGGGGQPQHF.

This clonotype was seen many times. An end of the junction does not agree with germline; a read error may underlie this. The CDR3 coding sequence is TGCAGTGCTAGAGCCGGAGCGGGAGGGCCTTTC. It codes for CSARAGAGGPF. V gene TRBV20-1 combines with J gene TRBJ2-6; 10 bases agree with TRBD2. The CDR3 runs 11 residues. In germline, CDR1 is DFQATT, CDR2 SNEGSKA (reference sequence).